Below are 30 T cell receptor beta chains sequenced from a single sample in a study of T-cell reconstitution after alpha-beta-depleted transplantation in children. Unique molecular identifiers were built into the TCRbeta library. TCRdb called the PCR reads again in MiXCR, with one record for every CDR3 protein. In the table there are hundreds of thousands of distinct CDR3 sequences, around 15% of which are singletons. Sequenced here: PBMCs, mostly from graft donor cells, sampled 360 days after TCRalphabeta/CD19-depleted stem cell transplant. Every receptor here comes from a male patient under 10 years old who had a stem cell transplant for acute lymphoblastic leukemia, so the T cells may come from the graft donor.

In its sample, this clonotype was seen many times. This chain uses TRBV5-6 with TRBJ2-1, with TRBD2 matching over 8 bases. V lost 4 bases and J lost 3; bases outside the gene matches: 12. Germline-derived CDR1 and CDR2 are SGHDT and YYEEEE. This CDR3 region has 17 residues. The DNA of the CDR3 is TGTGCCAGCAGCCTGCGTTTAAGACTAGCGTACTACAATGAGCAGTTCTTC. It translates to CASSLRLRLAYYNEQFF.

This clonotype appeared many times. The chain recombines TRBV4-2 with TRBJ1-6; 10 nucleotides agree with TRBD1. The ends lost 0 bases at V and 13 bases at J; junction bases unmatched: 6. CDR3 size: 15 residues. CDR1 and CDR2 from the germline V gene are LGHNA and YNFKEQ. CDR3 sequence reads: CASSQDDRGPLPLHF. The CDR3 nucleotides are TGTGCCAGCAGCCAAGATGACAGGGGGCCCCTCCCCCTCCACTTT.

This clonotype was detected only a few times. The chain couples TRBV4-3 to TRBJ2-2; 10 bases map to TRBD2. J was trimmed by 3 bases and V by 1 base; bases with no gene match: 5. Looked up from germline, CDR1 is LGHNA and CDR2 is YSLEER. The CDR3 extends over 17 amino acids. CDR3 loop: CASSQAGTSDYTGELFF. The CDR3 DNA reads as TGCGCCAGCAGCCAAGCCGGGACTAGCGATTACACCGGGGAGCTGTTTTTT.

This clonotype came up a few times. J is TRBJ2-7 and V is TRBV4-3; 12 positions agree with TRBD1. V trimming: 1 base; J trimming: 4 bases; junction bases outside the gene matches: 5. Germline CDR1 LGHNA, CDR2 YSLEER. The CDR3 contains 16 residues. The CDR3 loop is CASSQGWDRGRYEQYF. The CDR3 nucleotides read TGCGCCAGCAGCCAAGGGTGGGACAGGGGGCGTTACGAGCAGTACTTC.

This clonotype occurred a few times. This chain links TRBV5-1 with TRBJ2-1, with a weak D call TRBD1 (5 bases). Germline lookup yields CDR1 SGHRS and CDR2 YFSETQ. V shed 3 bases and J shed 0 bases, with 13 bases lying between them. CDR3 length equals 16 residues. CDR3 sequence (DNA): TGCGCCAGCAGCTCCAGGGTAGTTAGCTCCTACAATGAGCAGTTCTTC. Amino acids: CASSSRVVSSYNEQFF.

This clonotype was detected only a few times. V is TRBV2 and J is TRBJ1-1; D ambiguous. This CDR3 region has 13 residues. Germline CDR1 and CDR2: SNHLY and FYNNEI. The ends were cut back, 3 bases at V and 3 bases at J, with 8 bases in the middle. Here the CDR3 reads CASSDRMYTEAFF. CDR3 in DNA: TGTGCCAGCAGTGACAGAATGTACACTGAAGCTTTCTTT.

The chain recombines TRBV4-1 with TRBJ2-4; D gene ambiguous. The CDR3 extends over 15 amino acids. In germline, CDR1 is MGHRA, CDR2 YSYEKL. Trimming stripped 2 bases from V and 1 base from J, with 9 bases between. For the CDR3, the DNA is TGCGCCAGCAGCCAACTGGTGGGGGCCAAAAACATTCAGTACTTC. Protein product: CASSQLVGAKNIQYF.

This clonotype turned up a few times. CDR3 sequence: CAISELRGQGARETQYF. DNA of the CDR3: TGTGCCATCAGTGAACTACGGGGACAGGGGGCTAGAGAGACCCAGTACTTC. The J gene is TRBJ2-5, the V gene TRBV10-3, with 12 bases that match TRBD1. The V gene end was trimmed by 3 bases and the J gene end by 4 bases; junction bases not matched to a gene: 9. The length of the CDR3 is 17 residues. The germline V gene has CDR1 ENHRY and CDR2 SYGVKD.

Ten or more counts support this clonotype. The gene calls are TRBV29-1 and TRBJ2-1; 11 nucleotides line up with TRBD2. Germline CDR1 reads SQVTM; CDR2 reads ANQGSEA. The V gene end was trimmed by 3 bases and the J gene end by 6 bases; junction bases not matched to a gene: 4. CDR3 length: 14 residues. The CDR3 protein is CSVDGTSGSNEQFF. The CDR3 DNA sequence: TGCAGCGTTGACGGGACTAGCGGTTCCAATGAGCAGTTCTTC.

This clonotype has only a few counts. The CDR3 region is CASSSRLRQLNQPQHF. DNA of the CDR3: TGTGCCAGCAGTTCCAGGCTGAGGCAGCTCAATCAGCCCCAGCATTTT. The chain recombines TRBV28 with TRBJ1-5; D ambiguous. The CDR3 is 16 amino acids. CDR1 MDHEN and CDR2 SYDVKM come from the germline V gene. With 4 bases removed from V and 3 bases from J, the gap between germline ends came to 16 bases. Drawing the rest from reference TRBV28 and TRBJ1-5, the complete variable domain is DVKVTQSSRYLVKRTGEKVFLECVQDMDHENMFWYRQDPGLGLRLIYFSYDVKMKEKGDIPEGYSVSREKKERFSLILESASTNQTSMYLCASSSRLRQLNQPQHFGDGTRLSIL.

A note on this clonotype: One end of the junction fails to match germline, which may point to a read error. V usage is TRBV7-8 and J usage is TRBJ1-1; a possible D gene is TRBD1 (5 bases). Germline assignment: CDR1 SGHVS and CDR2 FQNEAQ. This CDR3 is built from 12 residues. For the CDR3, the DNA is TGTGCCAGCAGCTTACTGGGACCTGAGGCTTTCTTT. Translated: CASSLLGPEAFF.

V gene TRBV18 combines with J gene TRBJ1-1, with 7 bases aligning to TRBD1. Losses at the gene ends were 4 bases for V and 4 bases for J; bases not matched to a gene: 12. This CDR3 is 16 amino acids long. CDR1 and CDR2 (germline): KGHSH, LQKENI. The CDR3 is CASSRSPGQRGTEAFF. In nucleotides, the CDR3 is TGTGCCAGCTCACGAAGCCCGGGACAGAGGGGCACTGAAGCTTTCTTT.

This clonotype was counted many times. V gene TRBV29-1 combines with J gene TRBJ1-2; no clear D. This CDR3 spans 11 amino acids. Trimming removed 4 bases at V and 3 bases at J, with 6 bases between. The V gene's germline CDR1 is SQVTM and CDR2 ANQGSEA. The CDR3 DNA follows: TGCAGCGTTGTAATTGACTATGGCTACACCTTC. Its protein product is CSVVIDYGYTF.

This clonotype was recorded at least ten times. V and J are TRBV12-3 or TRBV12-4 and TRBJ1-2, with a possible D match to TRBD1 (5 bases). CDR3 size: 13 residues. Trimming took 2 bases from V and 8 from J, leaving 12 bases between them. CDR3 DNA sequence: TGTGCCAGCAGTTTACGGTGGGGCGAGGGCTACACCTTC. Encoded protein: CASSLRWGEGYTF.

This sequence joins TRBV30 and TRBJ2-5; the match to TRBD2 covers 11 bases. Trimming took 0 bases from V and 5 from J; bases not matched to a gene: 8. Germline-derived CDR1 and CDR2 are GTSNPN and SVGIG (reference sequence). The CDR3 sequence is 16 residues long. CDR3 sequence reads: CAWSVKLAGVGETQYF. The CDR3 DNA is TGTGCCTGGAGTGTTAAACTAGCGGGAGTTGGGGAGACCCAGTACTTC. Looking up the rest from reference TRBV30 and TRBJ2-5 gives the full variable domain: SQTIHQWPATLVQPVGSPLSLECTVEGTSNPNLYWYRQAAGRGLQLLFYSVGIGQISSEVPQNLSASRPQDRQFILSSKKLLLSDSGFYLCAWSVKLAGVGETQYFGPGTRLLVL.

DNA of the CDR3: TGTGCCAGCAGCCAGGGTCTAGCCCTCCACAATGAGCAGTTCTTC. This gives the protein CASSQGLALHNEQFF. V gene TRBV3-1 combines with J gene TRBJ2-1, with D possibly being TRBD2 (5 bases). This CDR3 comprises 15 residues. Germline V gene sequence: CDR1 LGHDT, CDR2 YNNKEL (reference sequence). Trimming shortened V by 3 bases and J by 5 bases, and 14 bases separated the two germline ends.

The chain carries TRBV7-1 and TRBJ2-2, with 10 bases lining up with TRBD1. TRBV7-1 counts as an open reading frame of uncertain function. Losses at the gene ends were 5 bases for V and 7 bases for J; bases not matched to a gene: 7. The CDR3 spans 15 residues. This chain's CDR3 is CASSPRQGAFGELFF. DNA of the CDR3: TGTGCCAGCAGCCCCCGACAGGGGGCTTTCGGGGAGCTGTTTTTT.

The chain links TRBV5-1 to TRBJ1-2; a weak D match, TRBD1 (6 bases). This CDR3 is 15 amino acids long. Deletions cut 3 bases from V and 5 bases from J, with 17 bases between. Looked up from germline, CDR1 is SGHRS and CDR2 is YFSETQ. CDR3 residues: CASSSRGAATYGYTF. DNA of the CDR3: TGCGCCAGCAGCTCACGGGGGGCGGCAACTTATGGCTACACCTTC.

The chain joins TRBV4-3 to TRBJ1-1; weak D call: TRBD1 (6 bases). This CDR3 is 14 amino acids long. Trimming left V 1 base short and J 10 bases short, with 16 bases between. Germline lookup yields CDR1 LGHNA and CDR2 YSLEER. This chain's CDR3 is CASSQGLTGHIAFF. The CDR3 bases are TGCGCCAGCAGCCAAGGGTTGACAGGCCATATAGCTTTCTTT.

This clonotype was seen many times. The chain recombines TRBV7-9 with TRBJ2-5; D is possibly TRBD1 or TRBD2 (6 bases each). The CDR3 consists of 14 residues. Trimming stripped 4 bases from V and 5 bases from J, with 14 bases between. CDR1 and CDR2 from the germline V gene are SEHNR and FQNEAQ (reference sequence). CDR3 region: CASSSKGGRETQYF. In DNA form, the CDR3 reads TGTGCCAGCAGCTCAAAGGGGGGTCGGGAGACCCAGTACTTC. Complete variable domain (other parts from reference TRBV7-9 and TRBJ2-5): DTGVSQNPRHKITKRGQNVTFRCDPISEHNRLYWYRQTLGQGPEFLTYFQNEAQLEKSRLLSDRFSAERPKGSFSTLEIQRTEQGDSAMYLCASSSKGGRETQYFGPGTRLLVL.

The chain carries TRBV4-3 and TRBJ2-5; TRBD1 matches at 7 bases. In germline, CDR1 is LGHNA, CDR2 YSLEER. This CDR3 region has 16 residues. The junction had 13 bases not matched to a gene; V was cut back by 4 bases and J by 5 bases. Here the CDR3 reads CASSPDWGTVEETQYF. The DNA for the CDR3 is TGCGCCAGCAGCCCGGACTGGGGGACAGTCGAGGAGACCCAGTACTTC.

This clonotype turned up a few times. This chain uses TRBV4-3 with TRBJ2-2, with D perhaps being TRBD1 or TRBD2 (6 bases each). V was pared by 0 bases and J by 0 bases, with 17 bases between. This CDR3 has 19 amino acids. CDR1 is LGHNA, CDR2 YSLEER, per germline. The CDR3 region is CASSQEGGSGVANTGELFF. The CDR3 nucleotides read TGCGCCAGCAGCCAAGAAGGGGGGAGCGGAGTCGCGAACACCGGGGAGCTGTTTTTT.

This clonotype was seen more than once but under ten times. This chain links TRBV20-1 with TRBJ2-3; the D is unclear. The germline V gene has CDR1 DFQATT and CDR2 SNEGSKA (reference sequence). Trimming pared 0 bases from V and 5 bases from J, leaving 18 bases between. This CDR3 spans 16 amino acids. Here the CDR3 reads CSAREDPSGWIDTQYF. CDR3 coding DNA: TGCAGTGCTAGAGAGGACCCCTCGGGTTGGATAGATACGCAGTATTTT.

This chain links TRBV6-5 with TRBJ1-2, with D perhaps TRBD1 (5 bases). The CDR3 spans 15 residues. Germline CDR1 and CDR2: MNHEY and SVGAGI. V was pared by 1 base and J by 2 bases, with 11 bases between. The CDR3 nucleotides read TGTGCCAGCAGTTACTATGACAGCCCAAACTATGGCTACACCTTC. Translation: CASSYYDSPNYGYTF.

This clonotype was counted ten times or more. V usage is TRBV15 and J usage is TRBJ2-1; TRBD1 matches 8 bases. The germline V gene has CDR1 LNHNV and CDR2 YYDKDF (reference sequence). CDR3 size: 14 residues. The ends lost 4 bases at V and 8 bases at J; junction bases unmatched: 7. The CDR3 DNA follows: TGTGCCACCAGCACCCCGGACAGGGCAGATGAGCAGTTCTTC. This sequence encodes CATSTPDRADEQFF.

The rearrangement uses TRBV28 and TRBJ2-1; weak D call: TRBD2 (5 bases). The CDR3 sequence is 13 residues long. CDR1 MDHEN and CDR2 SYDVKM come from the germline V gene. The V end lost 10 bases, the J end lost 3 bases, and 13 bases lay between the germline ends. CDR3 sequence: CATSGLGYNEQFF. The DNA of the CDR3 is TGTGCCACCTCGGGGTTAGGCTACAATGAGCAGTTCTTC.

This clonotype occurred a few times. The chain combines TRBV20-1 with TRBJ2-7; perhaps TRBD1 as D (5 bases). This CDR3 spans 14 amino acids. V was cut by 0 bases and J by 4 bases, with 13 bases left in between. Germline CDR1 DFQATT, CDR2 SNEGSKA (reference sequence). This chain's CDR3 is CSARDPRARYEQYF. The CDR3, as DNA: TGCAGTGCTAGAGATCCCAGGGCGAGGTACGAGCAGTACTTC.

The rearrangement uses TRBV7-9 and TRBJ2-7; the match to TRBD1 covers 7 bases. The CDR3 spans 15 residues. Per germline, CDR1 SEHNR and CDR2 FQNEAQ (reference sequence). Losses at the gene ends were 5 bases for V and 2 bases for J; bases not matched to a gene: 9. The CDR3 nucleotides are TGTGCCAGCAGCAAGGGGACAGCCCCAACCTACGAGCAGTACTTC. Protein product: CASSKGTAPTYEQYF.

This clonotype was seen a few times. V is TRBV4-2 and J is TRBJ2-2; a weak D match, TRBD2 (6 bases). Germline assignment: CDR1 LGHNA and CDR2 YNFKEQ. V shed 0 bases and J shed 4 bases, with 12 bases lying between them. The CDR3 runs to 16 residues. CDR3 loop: CASSQDGGSSTGELFF. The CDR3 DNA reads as TGTGCCAGCAGCCAAGATGGGGGGAGTAGCACCGGGGAGCTGTTTTTT.

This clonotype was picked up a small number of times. The DNA for the CDR3 is TGCGCCAGCAGCCAAGATCGGGGCTACTACGAGCAGTACTTC. Translating it yields CASSQDRGYYEQYF. The V call is TRBV4-3, the J call TRBJ2-7; D may be TRBD1 or TRBD2 (5 bases each). This CDR3 is built from 14 residues. Trimming stripped 0 bases from V and 3 bases from J, with 9 bases between. Germline V gene lookup returns CDR1 LGHNA and CDR2 YSLEER.